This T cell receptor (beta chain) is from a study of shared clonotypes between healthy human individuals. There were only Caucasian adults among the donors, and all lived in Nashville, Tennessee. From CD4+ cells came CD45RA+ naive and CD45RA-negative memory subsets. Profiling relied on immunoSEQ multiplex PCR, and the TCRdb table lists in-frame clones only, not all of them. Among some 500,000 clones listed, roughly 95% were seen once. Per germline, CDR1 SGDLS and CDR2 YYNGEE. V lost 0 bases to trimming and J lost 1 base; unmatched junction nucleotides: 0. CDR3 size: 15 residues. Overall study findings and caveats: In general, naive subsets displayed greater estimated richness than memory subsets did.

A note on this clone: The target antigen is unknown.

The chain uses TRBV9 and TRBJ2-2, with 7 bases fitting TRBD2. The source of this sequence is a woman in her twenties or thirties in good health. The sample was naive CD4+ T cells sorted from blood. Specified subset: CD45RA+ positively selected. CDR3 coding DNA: TGTGCCAGCAGCGTAGGCGGGAGGAACACCGGGGAGCTGTTTTTT. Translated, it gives CASSVGGRNTGELFF.